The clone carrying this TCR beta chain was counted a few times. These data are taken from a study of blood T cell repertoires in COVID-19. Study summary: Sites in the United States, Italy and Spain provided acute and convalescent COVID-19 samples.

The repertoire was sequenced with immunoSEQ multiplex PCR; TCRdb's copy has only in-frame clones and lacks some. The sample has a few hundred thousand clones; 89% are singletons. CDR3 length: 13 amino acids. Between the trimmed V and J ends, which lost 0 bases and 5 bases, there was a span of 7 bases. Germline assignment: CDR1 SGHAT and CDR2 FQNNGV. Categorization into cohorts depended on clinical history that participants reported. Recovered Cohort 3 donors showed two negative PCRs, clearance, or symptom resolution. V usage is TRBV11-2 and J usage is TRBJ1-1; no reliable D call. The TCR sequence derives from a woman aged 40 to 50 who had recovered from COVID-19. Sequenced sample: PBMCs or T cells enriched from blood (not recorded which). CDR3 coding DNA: TGTGCCAGCAGCTTAGATCGGTTGACTGAAGCTTTCTTT. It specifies CASSLDRLTEAFF.